This TCR beta chain is drawn from a study of cytomegalovirus exposure and HLA in healthy donors. 13 Jbeta primers and 60 Vbeta primers were used for the PCR. The protocol was immunoSEQ multiplex PCR, while the TCRdb copy is restricted to in-frame clones and leaves out a portion. This sample yields over 100,000 clones, of which 80% to 90% are seen a single time; approximately 3.1% belongs to the top ten. CDR1 SGHDT and CDR2 YYEEEE come from the germline V gene. CDR3 length: 17 residues. Trimming removed 0 bases from V and 7 bases from J; junction bases left unmatched: 9. The clonotype originates from a woman aged 18-29 years in good health and CMV-seropositive. This chain connects TRBV5-6 to TRBJ2-1, with 11 nucleotides matching TRBD2. Sequenced material: PBMCs. For the CDR3, the DNA is TGTGCCAGCAGCTTGGCCACTAGCGGGGGTTTTTTAAATGAGCAGTTCTTC. This encodes CASSLATSGGFLNEQFF.